Shown below are 27 T cell receptor beta chains from a single sample sequenced in a study of blood T cell repertoires in COVID-19. The repertoire was sequenced with immunoSEQ multiplex PCR; TCRdb's copy has only in-frame clones and lacks some. Of about 150,000 clones listed, around 82% were seen once; the top ten hold roughly 1.9%. Sequencing input: peripheral blood. The origin of the receptors is a woman older than 75 with acute or convalescent COVID-19.

The chain couples TRBV28 to TRBJ2-7; TRBD1 agrees at 7 bases. The CDR3 loop spans 14 amino acids. The V gene end was trimmed by 7 bases and the J gene end by 0 bases; junction bases not matched to a gene: 6. CDR1 MDHEN and CDR2 SYDVKM come from the germline V gene. CDR3 sequence reads: CASILRTGSYEQYF. In nucleotides, the CDR3 is TGTGCCAGCATCCTAAGGACAGGCTCCTACGAGCAGTACTTC.

The rearrangement joins TRBV5-6 to TRBJ2-3; TRBD1 matches 8 bases. CDR1 and CDR2 from the germline V gene are SGHDT and YYEEEE. The CDR3 sequence is 16 residues long. J gave up 0 bases and V 0 bases, and 3 bases lay outside the gene matches. CDR3 DNA sequence: TGTGCCAGCAGCTTGGGGACAGGGTCTAGCACAGATACGCAGTATTTT. Protein sequence: CASSLGTGSSTDTQYF.

V and J are TRBV4-3 and TRBJ1-2; the match to TRBD1 covers 7 bases. This CDR3 region has 15 residues. The J segment lost 4 bases and the V segment lost 0 bases, leaving 5 bases of the junction unmatched. Germline lookup yields CDR1 LGHNA and CDR2 YSLEER. The CDR3 nucleotides read TGCGCCAGCAGCCAAGATACAGGGGCGGCCTATGGCTACACCTTC. Its protein product is CASSQDTGAAYGYTF.

This sequence joins TRBV18 and TRBJ1-5, with 8 bases matching TRBD1. Germline CDR1 KGHSH, CDR2 LQKENI. This CDR3 is 14 amino acids long. The trim removed 5 bases at V and 5 bases at J, leaving 5 bases unmatched. CDR3 loop: CASSVSGGDQPQHF. The CDR3 nucleotides read TGTGCCAGCTCAGTATCAGGGGGCGATCAGCCCCAGCATTTT.

V and J are TRBV30 and TRBJ2-7, with D possibly matching TRBD1 (5 bases). In germline, CDR1 is GTSNPN, CDR2 SVGIG (reference sequence). V lost 0 bases to trimming and J lost 4 bases, with 7 bases between them. This CDR3 contains 12 residues. The CDR3 is CAWSVGEYEQYF. For the CDR3, the DNA is TGTGCCTGGAGTGTAGGGGAATACGAGCAGTACTTC.

This rearrangement joins TRBV6-5 to TRBJ1-5, with D possibly matching TRBD1 (6 bases). V was pared by 7 bases and J by 4 bases, with 14 bases between. This CDR3 region has 14 residues. Germline CDR1 MNHEY, CDR2 SVGAGI. This CDR3 is CASTQDRGNQPQHF. The DNA of the CDR3 is TGTGCCAGCACCCAGGACAGAGGGAATCAGCCCCAGCATTTT.

The chain links TRBV24-1 to TRBJ2-7; tentatively, D is TRBD1 (5 bases). The CDR3 length is 13 residues. The germline V gene has CDR1 KGHDR and CDR2 SFDVKD. The germline V and J ends were trimmed by 3 bases and 2 bases, with 7 bases remaining between them. The DNA of the CDR3 is TGTGCCACCAGTGATGGGGCTACCTACGAGCAGTACTTC. Translated, it gives CATSDGATYEQYF.

This clone was observed a few times. The rearrangement uses TRBV29-1 and TRBJ1-2; D might be TRBD1 (6 bases). In germline, CDR1 is SQVTM, CDR2 ANQGSEA. The CDR3 length is 12 residues. The ends were cut back, 5 bases at V and 4 bases at J, with 11 bases in the middle. Here the CDR3 reads CSVQGQGYGYTF. In nucleotides, the CDR3 is TGCAGCGTTCAGGGACAAGGCTATGGCTACACCTTC.

This sequence joins TRBV3-1 (or the pseudogene TRBV3-2) and TRBJ2-7; TRBD2 matches at 8 bases. The CDR3 is made up of 14 amino acids. Germline V gene lookup returns CDR1 LGHDT and CDR2 YNNKEL (reference sequence). V lost 4 bases and J lost 1; bases outside the gene matches: 3. CDR3 loop: CASSLAGLSYEQYF. The CDR3 bases are TGTGCCAGCAGCCTAGCGGGACTTTCCTACGAGCAGTACTTC.

J is TRBJ1-1 and V is TRBV4-3, with D perhaps matching TRBD1 (5 bases). Trimming left V 0 bases short and J 3 bases short, with 11 bases between. From germline, CDR1 is LGHNA and CDR2 YSLEER. The CDR3 contains 15 residues. CDR3 amino acids: CASSQDEGRDTEAFF. In DNA form, the CDR3 reads TGCGCCAGCAGCCAAGATGAAGGCAGGGACACTGAAGCTTTCTTT.

This clone was seen only once. The gene calls are TRBV19 and TRBJ2-7; D is perhaps TRBD2 (7 bases). V was clipped by 6 bases and J by 2 bases, with 14 bases between them. This CDR3 contains 14 residues. The V gene's germline CDR1 is LNHDA and CDR2 SQIVND (reference sequence). CDR3 sequence: CASSFGGQTYEQYF. The DNA of the CDR3 is TGTGCCAGTAGCTTCGGGGGGCAGACCTACGAGCAGTACTTC.

J is TRBJ1-2 and V is TRBV15, with 7 bases fitting TRBD1. This CDR3 spans 16 amino acids. Trimming cost V 0 bases and J 7 bases; bases outside gene matches: 11. Germline V CDR1 and CDR2: LNHNV, YYDKDF (reference sequence). CDR3 bases: TGTGCCACCAGCAGAGATAGATTGAACAGGGGCGGTGGCTACACCTTC. As protein: CATSRDRLNRGGGYTF.

The chain couples TRBV7-9 to TRBJ2-5; D unclear. Deletions cut 3 bases from V and 5 bases from J, with 7 bases between. The CDR3 totals 12 residues. Germline values: CDR1 SEHNR, CDR2 FQNEAQ (reference sequence). CDR3 sequence reads: CASSFSAETQYF. In nucleotides, the CDR3 is TGTGCCAGCAGCTTTTCTGCGGAGACCCAGTACTTC.

The chain is built from TRBV5-4 and TRBJ2-3, with 10 bases aligning to TRBD1. The V gene's germline CDR1 is SGHNT and CDR2 YYREEE (reference sequence). CDR3 length: 16 amino acids. With V trimmed by 6 bases and J by 2 bases, 9 bases remained unmatched. DNA of the CDR3: TGTGCCAGCACCACGGGGGACAGGGGTATCACAGATACGCAGTATTTT. This gives the protein CASTTGDRGITDTQYF. The whole variable domain, filled in from reference TRBV5-4 and TRBJ2-3, reads ETGVTQSPTHLIKTRGQQVTLRCSSQSGHNTVSWYQQALGQGPQFIFQYYREEENGRGNFPPRFSGLQFPNYSSELNVNALELDDSALYLCASTTGDRGITDTQYFGPGTRLTVL.

The chain employs TRBV7-2 and TRBJ1-2; D may be TRBD1 (6 bases). This CDR3 region has 15 residues. V dropped 4 bases and J dropped 4 bases, with 16 bases sitting between them. Germline V gene lookup returns CDR1 SGHTA and CDR2 FQGNSA. In DNA form, the CDR3 reads TGTGCCAGCAGCTCGAGGGCTGGACAGCTCTATGGCTACACCTTC. This codes for CASSSRAGQLYGYTF.

The table lists this clone with many counts. The rearrangement links TRBV7-9 to TRBJ2-2, with 9 bases lining up with TRBD1. After removal of 2 bases from V and 2 bases from J, the junction contained 6 bases not matched to a gene. The CDR3 is made up of 17 amino acids. The germline V gene encodes CDR1 SEHNR and CDR2 FQNEAQ (reference sequence). In DNA, the CDR3 is TGTGCCAGCAGCTTATACCTGGGACAGGGTAACACCGGGGAGCTGTTTTTT. Residues: CASSLYLGQGNTGELFF. Full variable domain (remainder filled in from reference TRBV7-9 and TRBJ2-2): DTGVSQNPRHKITKRGQNVTFRCDPISEHNRLYWYRQTLGQGPEFLTYFQNEAQLEKSRLLSDRFSAERPKGSFSTLEIQRTEQGDSAMYLCASSLYLGQGNTGELFFGEGSRLTVL.

In this sample, this clone turned up a few times. V and J are TRBV7-8 and TRBJ2-1, with 9 bases aligning to TRBD1. Germline CDR1 SGHVS, CDR2 FQNEAQ. Trimming removed 1 base from V and 8 bases from J; junction bases left unmatched: 6. The CDR3 contains 15 residues. The DNA of the CDR3 is TGTGCCAGCAGCTTAGAAGGGACAGGGCCTTATGAGCAGTTCTTC. It translates to CASSLEGTGPYEQFF.

The sample holds a few counts of this clone. The CDR3 DNA is TGCGCCAGCAGCCAAGAAGAGGACAGGGGGACAGATACGCAGTATTTT. It translates to CASSQEEDRGTDTQYF. The V call is TRBV4-1, the J call TRBJ2-3, with 10 positions matching TRBD1. Germline V gives CDR1 MGHRA, CDR2 YSYEKL. CDR3 length equals 16 residues. Losses at the gene ends were 0 bases for V and 3 bases for J; bases not matched to a gene: 3.

The rearrangement links TRBV28 to TRBJ1-1; 7 bases map to TRBD1. The length of the CDR3 is 13 residues. V was pared by 6 bases and J by 5 bases, with 6 bases of the junction left unmatched. In germline, CDR1 is MDHEN, CDR2 SYDVKM. This CDR3 is CASRAAGGTEAFF. The CDR3, as DNA: TGTGCCAGCAGAGCCGCAGGGGGGACTGAAGCTTTCTTT.

This chain uses TRBV28 with TRBJ1-3; TRBD1 agrees at 9 bases. Per the germline V gene, CDR1 is MDHEN and CDR2 is SYDVKM. The CDR3 is 18 amino acids. The trim removed 8 bases at V and 1 base at J, leaving 15 bases unmatched. The CDR3 DNA sequence: TGTGCCAGCGGGGGACAGGGTTGGTTATCTGAGTCTGGAAACACCATATATTTT. Its protein is CASGGQGWLSESGNTIYF.

The chain links TRBV7-2 to TRBJ2-7, with no clear D. CDR3 length equals 13 residues. Trimming shortened V by 5 bases and J by 2 bases, and 10 bases separated the two germline ends. Per germline, CDR1 SGHTA and CDR2 FQGNSA. The CDR3 reads CASSLKLTYEQYF. CDR3 bases: TGTGCCAGCAGCCTTAAGCTAACCTACGAGCAGTACTTC.

This clone has a handful of counts. The rearrangement joins TRBV29-1 to TRBJ2-1; D possibly corresponds to TRBD2 (6 bases). CDR1 is SQVTM, CDR2 ANQGSEA, per germline. CDR3 length equals 15 residues. Deletions cut 0 bases from V and 2 bases from J, with 11 bases between. CDR3 amino acids: CSVEEWVAAYNEQFF. CDR3 bases: TGCAGCGTTGAAGAGTGGGTAGCGGCCTACAATGAGCAGTTCTTC.

This chain links TRBV27 with TRBJ2-3; D may be TRBD1 (6 bases). V was trimmed by 0 bases and J by 1 base, leaving 8 bases between them. The CDR3 covers 15 residues. In germline, CDR1 is MNHEY, CDR2 SMNVEV (reference sequence). CDR3 sequence reads: CASSLSDSRTDTQYF. The CDR3 nucleotides are TGTGCCAGCAGTTTATCGGACAGCCGCACAGATACGCAGTATTTT.

This sequence joins TRBV2 and TRBJ1-1; 7 nucleotides match TRBD1. V lost 6 bases and J lost 6; bases outside the gene matches: 10. The CDR3 contains 14 residues. Germline CDR1 SNHLY, CDR2 FYNNEI. CDR3 nucleotide sequence: TGTGCCAGCAGCCGTCGGACAGGAGAGGCTGAAGCTTTCTTT. Its translation: CASSRRTGEAEAFF.

The chain joins TRBV5-4 to TRBJ2-3; D is possibly TRBD2 (6 bases). CDR3 size: 14 residues. CDR1 and CDR2 (germline): SGHNT, YYREEE (reference sequence). The V gene lost 1 base and the J gene lost 2 bases, with 8 bases spanning the gap. The CDR3 bases are TGTGCCAGCAGCTTGCGCGGGGACACAGATACGCAGTATTTT. Encoded protein: CASSLRGDTDTQYF.

The chain links TRBV28 to TRBJ1-4; D is perhaps TRBD1 (5 bases). The V and J ends lost 4 bases and 8 bases respectively, with 20 bases between them. From germline, CDR1 is MDHEN and CDR2 SYDVKM. This CDR3 is built from 16 residues. Here the CDR3 reads CASSSPQAGLREKLFF. The CDR3 nucleotides read TGTGCCAGCAGTTCCCCCCAGGCAGGGTTACGAGAAAAACTGTTTTTT.

The CDR3: CASSSYWTGVQNEQYF. DNA of the CDR3: TGTGCCAGCAGTTCCTATTGGACAGGGGTTCAGAACGAGCAGTACTTC. V is TRBV6-2 or TRBV6-3 and J is TRBJ2-7; TRBD1 aligns across 9 bases. The CDR3 runs 16 residues. Trimming at V came to 4 bases and at J to 5 bases, leaving 12 bases not matched to a gene. Germline V gene data show CDR1 as MNHEY and CDR2 as SVGEGT.